This T cell receptor (beta chain) came from a study of OX40 agonist ivuxolimab in advanced cancers. Whole-study context: The dose-escalation cohort was approximately 81% male, with a mean age of about 58 years, ranging roughly 20 to 90. Prior checkpoint blockade (anti-PD-1, anti-PD-L1 or anti-CTLA-4) was permitted; 35% to 50% had it.

Produced via immunoSEQ multiplex PCR; TCRdb's table is partial and in-frame only. Of 70,000 to 85,000 clones in the sample, around 85% were seen once. J was trimmed by 1 base and V by 6 bases; bases with no gene match: 10. There are 17 residues in the CDR3. The germline gives CDR1 SNHLY, CDR2 FYNNEI. The material sequenced was CD4+ or CD8+ T cells sorted from blood, taken in a trial of the OX40 agonist ivuxolimab. This clonotype was obtained from an adult with an advanced solid tumor such as melanoma, head and neck, liver or kidney cancer. This chain joins TRBV2 and TRBJ2-5; 11 bases agree with TRBD2. The CDR3: CASRPSGRPKLQETQYF. In DNA form, the CDR3 reads TGTGCCAGCAGACCTAGCGGGAGGCCTAAGCTCCAAGAGACCCAGTACTTC.